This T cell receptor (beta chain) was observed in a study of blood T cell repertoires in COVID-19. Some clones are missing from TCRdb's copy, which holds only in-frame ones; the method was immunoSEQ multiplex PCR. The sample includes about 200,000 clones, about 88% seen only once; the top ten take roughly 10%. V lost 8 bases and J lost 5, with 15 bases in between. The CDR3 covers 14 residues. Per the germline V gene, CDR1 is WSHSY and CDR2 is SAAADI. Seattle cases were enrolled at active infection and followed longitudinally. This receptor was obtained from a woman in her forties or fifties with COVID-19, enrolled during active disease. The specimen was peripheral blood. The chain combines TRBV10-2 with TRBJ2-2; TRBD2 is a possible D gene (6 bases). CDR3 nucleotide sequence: TGCGCCAGCGCCAGCATACGGGGGACCGGGGAGCTGTTTTTT. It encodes CASASIRGTGELFF.